Listed below are T cell receptor beta chains from one sample, sequenced in a study of blood T cell repertoires in COVID-19. Data came from immunoSEQ multiplex PCR; TCRdb stores just in-frame clones and leaves some out. Of some 150,000 clones in the sample, about 88% were seen once. Material for sequencing was PBMCs or T cells enriched from blood (not recorded which). All receptors derive from a human donor with acute COVID-19. The donor label of this sample is uncertain. CDR3s include the opening cysteine and the closing phenylalanine or tryptophan. A D gene is named only where the DNA matches it firmly. The size of a clone is reported for some rows only, either as once, few or many, or as a class for expanded clones.

j_call | v_call | d_call | clone_size | cdr3_nt | cdr3_aa
TRBJ2-7 | TRBV5-1 | TRBD1 | - | TGCGCCAGCAGCTTGACGACAGGGACCGAGCAGTACTTC | CASSLTTGTEQYF
TRBJ1-4 | TRBV5-4 | - | - | TGTGCCAGCCAGGAAGTTGCGGGGGCTGGTGAAAAACTGTTTTTT | CASQEVAGAGEKLFF
TRBJ1-5 | TRBV30 | - | - | TGTGCCTGGTCCAGACACAGCAATCAGCCCCAGCATTTT | CAWSRHSNQPQHF
TRBJ1-2 | TRBV7-9 | TRBD1 | - | TGTGCCAGCAGCCTGCAGGGGGAAGGGGGCTACACCTTC | CASSLQGEGGYTF
TRBJ1-1 | TRBV10-3 | TRBD1 | - | TGTGCCATCAGGACGGACAGGGGGAACACTGAAGCTTTCTTT | CAIRTDRGNTEAFF
TRBJ2-4 | TRBV4-2 | - | - | TGTGCCAGCAGCACCCGGTCAGCCAAAAACATTCAGTACTTC | CASSTRSAKNIQYF
TRBJ2-1 | TRBV5-1 | TRBD1 | few | TGCGCCAGCAGCTTGTACAGGGGGCGCTCCTACAATGAGCAGTTCTTC | CASSLYRGRSYNEQFF
TRBJ1-6 | TRBV7-6 | - | - | TGTGCCAGCAGCTCGACAGCGTTTAATTCACCCCTCCACTTT | CASSSTAFNSPLHF
TRBJ1-5 | TRBV19 | TRBD1 | - | TGTGCCAGTAGTATAGATGGCCCCAGGGGGCTAGAGCCCCAGCATTTT | CASSIDGPRGLEPQHF
TRBJ2-3 | TRBV4-1 | - | - | TGCGCCAGCAGCCAAGAAGGGGCGGGGGCGGGCACAGATACGCAGTATTTT | CASSQEGAGAGTDTQYF
TRBJ2-7 | TRBV14 | - | - | TGTGCCAGCAGCCAAGACCTACTACCGGTAGCGAGCAGGATAAAAGCCTACGAGCAGTACTTC | CASSQDLLPVASRIKAYEQYF
TRBJ2-2 | TRBV4-2 | - | - | TGTGCCAGCAGCCCCTTGGCGGGGACCAGACCCGGGGAGCTGTTTTTT | CASSPLAGTRPGELFF
TRBJ2-7 | TRBV28 | - | - | TGTGCCAGCAGGACAGGCCGCTACGAGCAGTACTTC | CASRTGRYEQYF
TRBJ2-7 | TRBV7-9 | - | once | TGTGCCAGCAGCTTAGAGGCCGGGACAGAGCAGTACTTC | CASSLEAGTEQYF
TRBJ2-2 | TRBV5-4 | - | - | TGTGCCAGCAGCTTGGCTACCCTCGCCGGGGAGCTGTTTTTT | CASSLATLAGELFF
TRBJ2-3 | TRBV24-1 | - | - | TGTGCCACCAGTGATCCCTTGGGGGAGGGGGTCTACACAGATACGCAGTATTTT | CATSDPLGEGVYTDTQYF
TRBJ1-4 | TRBV29-1 | TRBD1 | - | TGCAGCGCCAGACAGGGGGCGAACGAAAAACTGTTTTTT | CSARQGANEKLFF
TRBJ1-2 | TRBV7-2 | TRBD1 | - | TGTGCCAGCAGCTTATCAGGGGGCAAGTATGGCTACACCTTC | CASSLSGGKYGYTF
TRBJ2-1 | TRBV7-9 | TRBD2 | - | TGTGCCAGCAGCCTGCCGGGACTAGCGGGGGCACACAATGAGCAGTTCTTC | CASSLPGLAGAHNEQFF
TRBJ2-1 | TRBV5-5 | - | - | TGTGCCAGCAGCTTGGAGGGTACGGGAAATGAGCAGTTCTTC | CASSLEGTGNEQFF
TRBJ2-7 | TRBV28 | - | once | TGTGCCAGCAGTCCAGGGGTCTCCGAGCAGTACTTC | CASSPGVSEQYF
TRBJ2-1 | TRBV13 | - | - | TGTGCCAGCAGCTCCTCAGACCCCGGGACACTGAGCTCCTACAATGAGCAGTTCTTC | CASSSSDPGTLSSYNEQFF
TRBJ2-7 | TRBV25-1 | TRBD1 | - | TGTGCCAGCAGTTCCCCCGGGACAGGGCAGATCTACGAGCAGTACTTC | CASSSPGTGQIYEQYF
TRBJ2-5 | TRBV19 | TRBD2 | once | TGTGCCAGTAGCATGACTAGCGGGGGTGAGACCCAGTACTTC | CASSMTSGGETQYF
TRBJ1-2 | TRBV9 | - | - | TGTGCCAGCAGCAAAGCGGGGGGGCTCTATGGCTACACCTTC | CASSKAGGLYGYTF
TRBJ1-3 | TRBV25-1 | TRBD1 | - | TGTGCCAGCAGCGATTACGGGACAGGGGAGAGAAACACCATATATTTT | CASSDYGTGERNTIYF
TRBJ2-2 | TRBV6-5 | - | - | TGTGCCAGCAGCTTAGCCGGGAAATCCACCGGGGAGCTGTTTTTT | CASSLAGKSTGELFF
TRBJ2-7 | TRBV29-1 | - | - | TGCAGCGTTGTGGAGGGACGCCTCTCCTACGAGCAGTACTTC | CSVVEGRLSYEQYF
TRBJ2-7 | TRBV7-9 | - | - | TGTGCCAGCAGCCGCACCTCTACCGGGGTCTACGAGCAGTACTTC | CASSRTSTGVYEQYF
TRBJ2-7 | TRBV5-1 | TRBD2 | few | TGCGCCAGCAGCTTGGCCGGCGGGAGTCAACGGGGTTTCTACGAGCAGTACTTC | CASSLAGGSQRGFYEQYF
TRBJ1-2 | TRBV29-1 | TRBD1 | - | TGCAGCGCCCTTGGGGGACAGGGGGCGGTCGGCTACACCTTC | CSALGGQGAVGYTF
TRBJ1-2 | TRBV27 | TRBD1 | - | TGTGCCAGCAGTTTCGAGGGGGCTTTTGGCTACACCTTC | CASSFEGAFGYTF
TRBJ2-3 | TRBV27 | TRBD1 | - | TGTGCCAGCAATGAAGTTGGCGCCGCTGGACAGGGCCTTAGCACAGATACGCAGTATTTT | CASNEVGAAGQGLSTDTQYF
TRBJ2-5 | TRBV2 | - | - | TGTGCCAGCAGTGTTAGAGAGACCCAGTACTTC | CASSVRETQYF
TRBJ2-7 | TRBV5-1 | TRBD1 | - | TGCGCCAGCCCAGGGGGGACAGGGGATAGGGAGCAGTACTTC | CASPGGTGDREQYF
TRBJ2-3 | TRBV9 | TRBD2 | - | TGTGCCAGCAGTCAACTAGCGCGACTCGGCACAGATACGCAGTATTTT | CASSQLARLGTDTQYF
TRBJ1-1 | TRBV25-1 | TRBD1 | - | TGTGCCAGCAGTGTGGGACAGGGGAACACTGAAGCTTTCTTT | CASSVGQGNTEAFF
TRBJ2-1 | TRBV7-2 | TRBD1 | - | TGTGCCAGCAGCTTAGTTTGGGACAGGGATGATGAGCAGTTCTTC | CASSLVWDRDDEQFF
TRBJ1-5 | TRBV7-8 | - | - | TGTGCCAGCAGCTTACACAATCAGCCCCAGCATTTT | CASSLHNQPQHF
TRBJ1-2 | TRBV5-6 | TRBD1 | few | TGTGCCAGCAGCCCCGGAGTAGGGGGCTTCTATGGCTACACCTTC | CASSPGVGGFYGYTF
TRBJ1-1 | TRBV6-1 | - | - | TGTGCCAGCAGTGAAGGGGAGGGCCCAAGGAGGGAGGATGAAGCTTTCTTT | CASSEGEGPRREDEAFF
TRBJ2-3 | TRBV7-2 | TRBD2 | - | TGTGCCAGCAGCCCTCGGACTAGCGGCACAGATACGCAGTATTTT | CASSPRTSGTDTQYF